This TCR beta chain is drawn from a study of CD8 T cells in ankylosing spondylitis. Quantitative 5'-RACE with molecular barcodes generated TCR beta libraries. TCRdb itself ran the 5' RACE reads through MiXCR, one entry per CDR3 protein. This table holds around 250,000 distinct CDR3 sequences, roughly a tenth found once. The CDR3 runs to 12 residues. Germline lookup yields CDR1 DFQATT and CDR2 SNEGSKA (reference sequence). The V end was cut by 5 bases, the J end by 2 bases, with 10 bases between. Study results and caveats: Disease-linked clones were found to be CD8+ and relatively rare in peripheral blood. Certain motif variants had earlier appeared in reactive arthritis synovial fluid and blood. As reported, disease-linked clones showed significant enrichment in matched ankylosing spondylitis synovial fluid.

Regarding this clonotype: Its specificity is not known.

Material for sequencing was blood, either unsorted or a sorted T cell fraction (not recorded which). The rearrangement joins TRBV20-1 to TRBJ2-7; D assignment may be TRBD1 or TRBD2 (5 bases each). The sequence came from a male donor with ankylosing spondylitis or in good health (not recorded which). The CDR3 sequence is CSAGGFAYEQYF. The CDR3 DNA sequence: TGCAGTGCTGGGGGATTTGCCTACGAGCAGTACTTC.